There are a few counts of the clone carrying this TCR beta chain. What it binds is not known. This sample was included in a study of human T cells and chemical hapten exposure. As for the study in general: Minor pooled library volume differences mainly drove per-sample TCR yield variation. Study-level findings and limits: DPC sensitization left the count of TCRs above 1 in 1000 unchanged.

V gave up 8 bases and J gave up 2 bases, with 16 bases separating them. The CDR3 runs 14 residues. Time point indicated: healthy volunteer bleed at 2 weeks. Unfractionated whole blood was the source of the extracted total RNA. Individual cDNA molecules each carried unique molecular identifiers attached by the library. TCRdb reprocessed the RACE reads with MiXCR, giving one entry per CDR3 protein. The sample records about 93,000 distinct CDR3 sequences, about 8.8% being singletons. The receptor's source is a female donor in good health. Some clones in this sample may be carry-over from other donors' samples. The chain couples TRBV12-3 or TRBV12-4 to TRBJ2-7; D is possibly TRBD2 (5 bases). The sample taken for sequencing was whole blood. Here the CDR3 DNA reads TGTGCCAGCTCAAGCCCTCAGCGGACCTACGAGCAGTACTTC. Translated, it gives CASSSPQRTYEQYF.